This T cell receptor (beta chain) derives from a study of CD8 T cells in ankylosing spondylitis. Study-level points and caveats: There was reportedly significant enrichment of clones that were disease-linked in matched ankylosing spondylitis synovial fluid. Prior work had noted some motif variants in reactive arthritis blood and synovial fluid. In ankylosing spondylitis blood, a motif of roughly 8 highly homologous TCR beta variants appeared characteristic.

TCRdb re-derived calls from the 5' RACE reads in MiXCR, one entry per CDR3 protein. The sample has about 40,000 distinct CDR3 sequences; more than 15% are singletons. The V segment lost 4 bases and the J segment 3 bases; nucleotides outside the gene matches: 5. Germline CDR1 and CDR2: SGHRS and YFSETQ. This CDR3 comprises 16 residues. This clonotype was seen a few times. Its antigen remains unknown. The chain employs TRBV5-1 and TRBJ2-3; the match to TRBD2 covers 13 bases. The receptor was derived from a male donor with ankylosing spondylitis or in good health (not recorded which). The sequenced sample consisted of blood. The chain's CDR3 is CASSGGTSGITDTQYF. Written as DNA, the CDR3 is TGCGCCAGCAGCGGCGGGACTAGCGGGATAACAGATACGCAGTATTTT.